This T cell receptor (beta chain) was obtained from a study of immune evolution from preneoplasia to lung adenocarcinoma. Findings and limits, study-wide: From normal lung to invasive adenocarcinoma, top clone frequencies appeared to decrease.

The CDR3 spans 14 residues. The germline V and J ends were trimmed by 0 bases and 1 base, with 6 bases remaining between them. CDR1 is SGHTA and CDR2 is FQGNSA in the germline V gene. On this clone: As yet, its antigen is unknown.

Libraries were prepared by immunoSEQ multiplex PCR; TCRdb keeps only in-frame clonotypes and omits some of them. The profile shows about 8,600 clones, 65% to 90% of them singletons. Two lung cancer pathologists independently confirmed each histologic diagnosis. This TCR was recovered from a donor of 70 years or more with lung adenocarcinoma. This chain links TRBV7-2 with TRBJ2-5, with D possibly being TRBD2 (6 bases). Sequenced input: FFPE minimally invasive lung adenocarcinoma tissue. The CDR3 bases are TGTGCCAGCAGCTTAGCGGGGGGCCAAGAGACCCAGTACTTC. Translating gives CASSLAGGQETQYF.